This T cell receptor beta chain came from a study of CD4 T cells in relation to SARS-CoV-2 and coronaviruses. Unexposed donor CD4+ T cells date from 2011-2018, before the COVID-19 pandemic. The cells were cultured for about ten days before CD4+ T cells were isolated. Concerning this clone itself: The target antigen is unknown.

Germline loops: CDR1 LGHNT, CDR2 FRNRAP. The ends were cut back, 2 bases at V and 5 bases at J, with 15 bases in the middle. The CDR3 is 16 residues long. Measured with immunoSEQ multiplex PCR; TCRdb has only the in-frame clones, and not every one. The sample comprises fewer than 20,000 clones, 70% to 80% of which are singletons, and about a tenth rests with the top ten. The chain joins TRBV12-5 to TRBJ1-4; D is unresolved. The receptor was isolated from a human donor in good health. Sequencing was performed on CD4+ T cells from PBMCs, cultured in vitro. CDR3 residues: CASGLTVGGMNEKLFF. The CDR3 DNA reads TGTGCTAGTGGTTTGACCGTTGGTGGTATGAATGAAAAACTGTTTTTT.